This note documents a single T cell receptor beta chain sequence. The specificity of this receptor is unknown. No much larger clonotype is one base removed from it; base qualities were not supplied. Receptors were amplified or captured by the immunoSEQ multiplex PCR assay. In most patients, genomic DNA was isolated using the Qiagen DNeasy Blood and Tissue Kit and sent frozen to Adaptive Biotechnologies for TCR sequencing. For most patients, high-throughput TCR-beta CDR3 sequencing of genomic DNA was performed by Adaptive Biotechnologies. The published analysis was carried out like this. Adaptive's ImmunoSEQ software supplied the TCR sequencing data for about 18 patients, while MiXCR and VDJtools were used to process a few other patients. To correct CD4 versus CD8 sorting errors, any sequence found in both subsets at a frequency ratio below 5:1 was removed. CDR3 nucleotide sequences shared between donor and recipient were removed because the origin of such sequences could not be assigned. To be classed as alloreactive, a clone needed at least 2-fold expansion over unstimulated cells and a minimum CFSE-low frequency of 0.002% (template counts) or 0.001% (read counts). Clones detected in sequenced pre-transplant spleen, lymph node, or MLR CFSE-low populations of the donor or recipient were defined as mappable. Cumulative frequency of alloreactive clones was calculated as a percentage of all sequences weighted by copy number. TCRdb retrieved this table from immuneACCESS and kept in-frame rearrangements only. Not all clones are present; in checked studies, unresolved V genes account for under half, and no reason is known for the remainder. The V and J calls and clone size are taken from that table; D and trimming were inferred from the DNA. The table for this sample lists under 150,000 clones; roughly nine tenths of them were counted only once. The ten top clones hold roughly 0.17% of the sample.

This sample stems from a study of graft-versus-host responses after intestinal transplantation (dated by TCRdb to the early 2020s). About the full investigation: The transplants that recipients received were multivisceral, liver-intestinal, or isolated intestinal. All recipients received anti-thymocyte globulin induction followed by maintenance tacrolimus and steroids for around three years. After intestinal transplantation, graft-versus-host and host-versus-graft alloreactive T cell clones in the graft, circulation and bone marrow were tracked using bulk TCR-beta CDR3 sequencing. Alloreactive clones were identified by sequencing pre-transplant mixed lymphocyte reaction products and comparing these products with unstimulated pre-transplant donor and recipient T cells. The cohort enrolled about two dozen intestinal transplant recipients, one of whom was a retransplant, and a few patients without pretransplant specimens were excluded. Donor T cell macrochimerism was defined as a peak of at least 4% donor T cells among recipient peripheral blood mononuclear cells. Rather than going through the commercial service, samples from three later patients were sequenced in-house on an Illumina MiSeq and processed with MiXCR. Results and caveats for the whole study, not just this receptor: GvH clones were detected in recipient bone marrow, and some appeared earlier in ileal mucosa or blood, consistent with an intestinal mucosal origin. Early after transplant, peak levels of circulating GvH clones were associated with declines in HvG clones. Patients with donor T cell macrochimerism had high GvH to HvG T cell clonal ratios in their allografts. The conclusions were limited by the relatively low number and heterogeneity of the intestinal transplant patients.

The time point label on this specimen signifies: cells obtained before transplantation from donor or recipient. CD3+CD4+ and CD3+CD8+ populations were FACS-sorted from unstimulated pre-transplant donor and recipient cells taken from spleen or lymph nodes. Taken from the germline V gene, the CDR1 and CDR2 loops are SGHTA and FQGTGA. Inclusive of the bounding cysteine and phenylalanine, the CDR3 is 14 residues long. This entry keeps only the CDR3 DNA: 42 bases, framed from base 1. V loses 1 base of germline sequence and J loses 4 bases, and the interval between the two ends is 10 bases. Here the chain combines TRBV7-3 and TRBJ1-1; the D gene is perhaps TRBD1, from 5 matching bases. Sequencing was performed on unstimulated CD4+ T cells sorted from spleen or lymph node cells, taken before intestinal transplant. The receptor was isolated from a human donor who received an intestinal transplant. Read as DNA, the sequence is TGTGCCAGCAGCTTAAATGCAGGGCCCACTGAAGCTTTCTTT. The translation is CASSLNAGPTEAFF.